These T cell receptor beta chains were read from a single sample in a study of blood T cell repertoires in COVID-19. Produced via immunoSEQ multiplex PCR; TCRdb's table is partial and in-frame only. Of under 250,000 clones listed, around 82% are singletons. The sequenced sample consisted of peripheral blood. The receptors derive from a woman in her 70s with acute or convalescent COVID-19. Both conserved end residues are part of each CDR3. Each record gives: D gene, V gene, clone size, J gene, CDR3 protein, CDR3 DNA. The D gene is left open where the match is weak. The listing skips clone size in some rows; elsewhere it reads once, few, many or a size class.

d_call: NA; v_call: TRBV30; clone_size: NA; j_call: TRBJ2-7; cdr3_aa: CAWSVYGGTYEQYF; cdr3_nt: TGTGCCTGGAGTGTATATGGGGGCACCTACGAGCAGTACTTC
d_call: TRBD1; v_call: TRBV2; clone_size: NA; j_call: TRBJ2-2; cdr3_aa: CASRLGQSPGELFF; cdr3_nt: TGTGCCAGCAGGCTGGGACAGTCGCCCGGGGAGCTGTTTTTT
d_call: TRBD1; v_call: TRBV5-1; clone_size: NA; j_call: TRBJ2-3; cdr3_aa: CASTGQGALRTDTQYF; cdr3_nt: TGCGCCAGCACTGGACAGGGGGCGCTTAGGACAGATACGCAGTATTTT
d_call: TRBD1; v_call: TRBV18; clone_size: NA; j_call: TRBJ1-6; cdr3_aa: CASSPRTGALSSYNSPLHF; cdr3_nt: TGTGCCAGCTCACCTCGTACAGGGGCCTTAAGCTCCTATAATTCACCCCTCCACTTT
d_call: NA; v_call: TRBV6-6; clone_size: NA; j_call: TRBJ1-4; cdr3_aa: CASSFRRDTNEKLFF; cdr3_nt: TGTGCCAGCAGTTTCAGGAGGGACACTAATGAAAAACTGTTTTTT
d_call: NA; v_call: TRBV7-9; clone_size: NA; j_call: TRBJ1-4; cdr3_aa: CASSTGRGTNEKLFF; cdr3_nt: TGTGCCAGCAGCACCGGCCGGGGAACTAATGAAAAACTGTTTTTT
d_call: NA; v_call: TRBV7-2; clone_size: NA; j_call: TRBJ2-2; cdr3_aa: CASSLEGFRTGELFF; cdr3_nt: TGTGCCAGCAGCTTAGAGGGGTTTCGGACCGGGGAGCTGTTTTTT
d_call: NA; v_call: TRBV7-8; clone_size: NA; j_call: TRBJ1-2; cdr3_aa: CASSSLRRFLWAGYTF; cdr3_nt: TGTGCCAGCAGCTCATTGAGGAGGTTCTTGTGGGCCGGCTACACCTTC
d_call: TRBD1; v_call: TRBV5-1; clone_size: NA; j_call: TRBJ1-3; cdr3_aa: CASSRTGGGNTIYF; cdr3_nt: TGCGCCAGCAGCCGGACAGGCGGGGGAAACACCATATATTTT
d_call: TRBD1; v_call: TRBV24-1; clone_size: NA; j_call: TRBJ1-5; cdr3_aa: CATSPRDRGSGQPQHF; cdr3_nt: TGTGCCACCAGTCCCCGGGACAGGGGGTCGGGGCAGCCCCAGCATTTT
d_call: TRBD2; v_call: TRBV3-1/TRBV3-2; clone_size: NA; j_call: TRBJ2-2; cdr3_aa: CASSQTGGGREKLFF; cdr3_nt: TGTGCCAGCAGCCAGACCGGGGGAGGGAGAGAAAAGCTGTTTTTT
d_call: NA; v_call: TRBV5-1; clone_size: NA; j_call: TRBJ2-6; cdr3_aa: CASSLGQLASGANVLTF; cdr3_nt: TGCGCCAGCAGCTTAGGACAGTTAGCCTCTGGGGCCAACGTCCTGACTTTC
d_call: NA; v_call: TRBV7-9; clone_size: few; j_call: TRBJ1-1; cdr3_aa: CASSSRGRETEAFF; cdr3_nt: TGTGCCAGCAGCTCCCGGGGCCGGGAGACTGAAGCTTTCTTT
d_call: TRBD1; v_call: TRBV19; clone_size: NA; j_call: TRBJ1-5; cdr3_aa: CASDRGSKASNQPQHF; cdr3_nt: TGTGCCAGCGACAGGGGATCTAAAGCTAGCAATCAGCCCCAGCATTTT
d_call: NA; v_call: TRBV7-9; clone_size: few; j_call: TRBJ2-7; cdr3_aa: CASSWSREQYF; cdr3_nt: TGTGCCAGCAGCTGGAGTCGCGAGCAGTACTTC
d_call: NA; v_call: TRBV6-2/TRBV6-3; clone_size: NA; j_call: TRBJ2-3; cdr3_aa: CASSSAQSDTQYF; cdr3_nt: TGTGCCAGCAGTTCTGCGCAATCCGATACGCAGTATTTT
d_call: NA; v_call: TRBV7-7; clone_size: few; j_call: TRBJ1-5; cdr3_aa: CASARDINQPQHF; cdr3_nt: TGTGCCAGCGCCCGGGACATCAATCAGCCCCAGCATTTT
d_call: TRBD2; v_call: TRBV4-1; clone_size: NA; j_call: TRBJ2-5; cdr3_aa: CASSQLPPQRGGETQYF; cdr3_nt: TGCGCCAGCAGCCAATTGCCCCCCCAGCGGGGGGGGGAGACCCAGTACTTC
d_call: NA; v_call: TRBV5-1; clone_size: once; j_call: TRBJ1-4; cdr3_aa: CASSLGGPGEKLFF; cdr3_nt: TGCGCCAGCAGCTTAGGTGGGCCAGGGGAAAAACTGTTTTTT
d_call: TRBD1; v_call: TRBV4-3; clone_size: NA; j_call: TRBJ2-5; cdr3_aa: CASSRSGTGGRETQYF; cdr3_nt: TGCGCCAGCAGCAGGTCCGGGACAGGGGGTCGAGAGACCCAGTACTTC
d_call: NA; v_call: TRBV9; clone_size: NA; j_call: TRBJ1-2; cdr3_aa: CASSVYGGAGDGYTF; cdr3_nt: TGTGCCAGCAGCGTATATGGCGGGGCCGGCGATGGCTACACCTTC
d_call: NA; v_call: TRBV6-4; clone_size: NA; j_call: TRBJ2-1; cdr3_aa: CASSRLPDHNEQFF; cdr3_nt: TGTGCCAGCAGCCGACTCCCAGATCACAATGAGCAGTTCTTC
d_call: TRBD1; v_call: TRBV7-2; clone_size: NA; j_call: TRBJ1-5; cdr3_aa: CASTPGGGHQPQHF; cdr3_nt: TGTGCCAGCACGCCAGGGGGCGGACACCAGCCCCAGCATTTT
d_call: NA; v_call: TRBV10-2; clone_size: NA; j_call: TRBJ2-5; cdr3_aa: CASSAKETQYF; cdr3_nt: TGCGCCAGCAGTGCAAAAGAGACCCAGTACTTC
d_call: TRBD2; v_call: TRBV7-2; clone_size: NA; j_call: TRBJ2-1; cdr3_aa: CASSPGTSGGAGSFF; cdr3_nt: TGTGCCAGCAGCCCAGGGACTAGCGGGGGGGCCGGGTCGTTCTTC
d_call: TRBD2; v_call: TRBV19; clone_size: few; j_call: TRBJ2-1; cdr3_aa: CASSMSGGAYNEQFF; cdr3_nt: TGTGCCAGTAGTATGAGCGGGGGGGCCTACAATGAGCAGTTCTTC
d_call: NA; v_call: TRBV6-1; clone_size: NA; j_call: TRBJ2-5; cdr3_aa: CASSESGGTRETQYF; cdr3_nt: TGTGCCAGCAGTGAGTCCGGAGGGACCCGGGAGACCCAGTACTTC
d_call: TRBD2; v_call: TRBV7-3; clone_size: NA; j_call: TRBJ2-2; cdr3_aa: CASSRTSGGLANTGELFF; cdr3_nt: TGTGCCAGCAGCCGGACTAGCGGGGGACTAGCGAACACCGGGGAGCTGTTTTTT
d_call: NA; v_call: TRBV18; clone_size: NA; j_call: TRBJ2-5; cdr3_aa: CASSPVQGLIQETQYF; cdr3_nt: TGTGCCAGCTCACCAGTTCAGGGTTTAATACAAGAGACCCAGTACTTC
d_call: NA; v_call: TRBV19; clone_size: NA; j_call: TRBJ2-2; cdr3_aa: CASSIDTGPRELFF; cdr3_nt: TGTGCCAGTAGTATAGATACAGGGCCCCGGGAGCTGTTTTTT
d_call: NA; v_call: TRBV6-6; clone_size: many; j_call: TRBJ2-6; cdr3_aa: CASLPSSGANVLTF; cdr3_nt: TGTGCCAGCCTCCCCTCGTCTGGGGCCAACGTCCTGACTTTC
d_call: NA; v_call: TRBV21-1; clone_size: NA; j_call: TRBJ2-3; cdr3_aa: CASGRSTSGSGDTQYF; cdr3_nt: TGTGCCAGCGGGAGGAGTACTAGCGGGTCGGGAGATACGCAGTATTTT
d_call: TRBD1; v_call: TRBV27; clone_size: NA; j_call: TRBJ1-1; cdr3_aa: CASSLTGLNTEAFF; cdr3_nt: TGTGCCAGCAGTTTGACAGGGTTGAACACTGAAGCTTTCTTT
d_call: TRBD2; v_call: TRBV5-1; clone_size: NA; j_call: TRBJ2-3; cdr3_aa: CASSLVGGASDTQYF; cdr3_nt: TGCGCCAGCAGCTTGGTCGGGGGGGCCTCAGATACGCAGTATTTT
d_call: TRBD2; v_call: TRBV6-5; clone_size: few; j_call: TRBJ2-2; cdr3_aa: CASRQSGVHGELFF; cdr3_nt: TGTGCCAGCAGGCAGAGCGGGGTCCACGGGGAGCTGTTTTTT
d_call: TRBD1; v_call: TRBV2; clone_size: NA; j_call: TRBJ2-5; cdr3_aa: CASSVPGQGMGTQYF; cdr3_nt: TGTGCCAGCAGCGTTCCGGGACAGGGTATGGGGACCCAGTACTTC
d_call: NA; v_call: TRBV9; clone_size: NA; j_call: TRBJ2-1; cdr3_aa: CASSPNFALNEQFF; cdr3_nt: TGTGCCAGCAGTCCCAATTTCGCGTTGAATGAGCAGTTCTTC
d_call: TRBD1; v_call: TRBV5-4; clone_size: NA; j_call: TRBJ1-2; cdr3_aa: CASSIDPGGANYGYTF; cdr3_nt: TGTGCCAGCAGCATTGACCCAGGGGGCGCGAACTATGGCTACACCTTC
d_call: NA; v_call: TRBV24-1; clone_size: NA; j_call: TRBJ2-1; cdr3_aa: CATSDLYQGRPFF; cdr3_nt: TGTGCCACCAGTGATTTGTACCAGGGCAGGCCGTTCTTC
d_call: NA; v_call: TRBV2; clone_size: NA; j_call: TRBJ1-3; cdr3_aa: CASSEEGGAGNTIYF; cdr3_nt: TGTGCCAGCAGTGAAGAGGGAGGGGCTGGAAACACCATATATTTT
d_call: TRBD1; v_call: TRBV6-5; clone_size: NA; j_call: TRBJ1-2; cdr3_aa: CASTSLGQGNYGYTF; cdr3_nt: TGTGCCAGCACCTCTTTGGGACAGGGAAACTATGGCTACACCTTC
d_call: TRBD1; v_call: TRBV6-5; clone_size: NA; j_call: TRBJ1-2; cdr3_aa: CASRWAGTGGYTF; cdr3_nt: TGTGCCAGCAGGTGGGCCGGGACAGGGGGCTACACCTTC
d_call: TRBD2; v_call: TRBV9; clone_size: few; j_call: TRBJ2-3; cdr3_aa: CASSLGTSGGAVTDTQYF; cdr3_nt: TGTGCCAGCAGCTTAGGGACTAGCGGGGGGGCCGTCACAGATACGCAGTATTTT
d_call: NA; v_call: TRBV5-5; clone_size: NA; j_call: TRBJ2-2; cdr3_aa: CASSSISPIGTPTGELFF; cdr3_nt: TGTGCCAGCAGCAGCATCTCGCCGATTGGGACACCCACCGGGGAGCTGTTTTTT
d_call: TRBD1; v_call: TRBV5-4; clone_size: NA; j_call: TRBJ1-1; cdr3_aa: CASSYRGLNTEAFF; cdr3_nt: TGTGCCAGCAGCTACAGGGGGCTGAACACTGAAGCTTTCTTT
d_call: TRBD1; v_call: TRBV9; clone_size: NA; j_call: TRBJ2-1; cdr3_aa: CASTEQGDSHNEQFF; cdr3_nt: TGTGCCAGCACCGAACAGGGGGACTCCCACAATGAGCAGTTCTTC
d_call: TRBD1; v_call: TRBV4-1; clone_size: NA; j_call: TRBJ1-6; cdr3_aa: CASTRAETGRTPLHF; cdr3_nt: TGCGCCAGCACGCGCGCCGAGACAGGGAGGACACCCCTCCACTTT
d_call: NA; v_call: TRBV18; clone_size: NA; j_call: TRBJ1-5; cdr3_aa: CASSLGPPGTQPQHF; cdr3_nt: TGTGCCAGCTCACTCGGACCGCCGGGAACTCAGCCCCAGCATTTT
d_call: TRBD1; v_call: TRBV30; clone_size: NA; j_call: TRBJ1-3; cdr3_aa: CAWRSPLGVDRGDTIYF; cdr3_nt: TGTGCCTGGAGATCTCCCCTAGGTGTGGACAGGGGAGACACCATATATTTT
d_call: NA; v_call: TRBV30; clone_size: NA; j_call: TRBJ1-6; cdr3_aa: CAWSVGGRGSSPLHF; cdr3_nt: TGTGCCTGGAGTGTAGGGGGGCGCGGGAGTTCACCCCTCCACTTT
d_call: NA; v_call: TRBV9; clone_size: NA; j_call: TRBJ1-3; cdr3_aa: CASSVAGGYGNTIYF; cdr3_nt: TGTGCCAGCAGCGTAGCGGGGGGGTATGGAAACACCATATATTTT
d_call: TRBD1; v_call: TRBV7-3; clone_size: few; j_call: TRBJ2-2; cdr3_aa: CATFRGPANTGELFF; cdr3_nt: TGTGCCACCTTCAGGGGGCCCGCGAACACCGGGGAGCTGTTTTTT
d_call: NA; v_call: TRBV19; clone_size: once; j_call: TRBJ1-2; cdr3_aa: CASSIETAAGYTF; cdr3_nt: TGTGCCAGTAGTATAGAAACAGCTGCTGGCTACACCTTC
d_call: NA; v_call: TRBV18; clone_size: NA; j_call: TRBJ2-7; cdr3_aa: CASSVTQGGEQYF; cdr3_nt: TGTGCCAGCTCAGTGACACAGGGTGGCGAGCAGTACTTC
d_call: TRBD1; v_call: TRBV11-3; clone_size: once; j_call: TRBJ2-2; cdr3_aa: CASSSPSGTGSTGELFF; cdr3_nt: TGTGCCAGCAGCTCACCATCCGGGACAGGGAGCACCGGGGAGCTGTTTTTT
d_call: NA; v_call: TRBV24-1; clone_size: NA; j_call: TRBJ2-2; cdr3_aa: CATNAQGTGELFF; cdr3_nt: TGTGCCACCAATGCACAGGGTACCGGGGAGCTGTTTTTT
d_call: NA; v_call: TRBV7-2; clone_size: NA; j_call: TRBJ1-5; cdr3_aa: CASSVLGHSNQPQHF; cdr3_nt: TGTGCCAGCAGCGTATTGGGCCATAGCAATCAGCCCCAGCATTTT
d_call: NA; v_call: TRBV7-2; clone_size: once; j_call: TRBJ1-2; cdr3_aa: CATNLEGPNSNYGYTF; cdr3_nt: TGTGCCACTAATCTAGAGGGCCCAAATTCTAACTATGGCTACACCTTC
d_call: NA; v_call: TRBV7-6; clone_size: many; j_call: TRBJ1-3; cdr3_aa: CASSLADRPSGNTIYF; cdr3_nt: TGTGCCAGCAGCTTAGCTGACAGACCCTCTGGAAACACCATATATTTT